The clone carrying this T cell receptor (beta chain) was detected only a few times. Its antigen is currently unknown. Germline V gene lookup returns CDR1 SGDLS and CDR2 YYNGEE. The CDR3 loop spans 15 amino acids. Unmatched junction bases numbered 5, after V lost 3 bases and J lost 2 bases. The sample originates from a study of post-analysis software for immune sequencing data. Across the study: Recorded disease courses covered relapsing-remitting, secondary progressive and progressive-relapsing multiple sclerosis. Some patients had no subtype annotation.

cDNA libraries of TCR beta carried unique molecular identifiers. Researchers reported approximately 480,000 cDNA molecules coming from around 1 to 10 million T cells. TCRdb re-called the PCR reads with MiXCR, one entry per CDR3 protein. The data contain some 370,000 distinct CDR3 sequences, approximately 33% of them singletons. General study points: Relative to controls, patients had 4 or 5 TRBV segments at higher frequency, with TRBV5-6, TRBV5-1 and TRBV20-1 among these. Multiple sclerosis patients had significantly lower normalized Chao1 diversity than controls. F-measure co-clustering was strong for batch-matched samples.

V gene TRBV9 combines with J gene TRBJ2-1; TRBD2 aligns across 7 bases. The source of this sequence is a girl between 5 and 17 years old with multiple sclerosis. The sequencing sample was made of blood. CDR3 nucleotide sequence: TGTGCCAGCAGCGAGTGGCGGGGGACCTACAATGAGCAGTTCTTC. Translating it yields CASSEWRGTYNEQFF.